This T cell receptor beta chain was sequenced for a study of T-cell reconstitution after alpha-beta-depleted transplantation in children. This clonotype was counted a few times. The TCRbeta library incorporated unique molecular identifiers. TCRdb re-derived calls from the PCR reads in MiXCR, one entry per CDR3 protein. The data contain about 830,000 distinct CDR3 sequences, 15% to 20% of them seen just once; the ten biggest clones take up approximately 4.5%. Germline CDR1 is DFQATT and CDR2 is SNEGSKA (reference sequence). This CDR3 region has 14 residues. The V and J ends lost 0 bases and 11 bases respectively, with 18 bases between them.

The source material was PBMCs, mostly from graft donor cells, sampled 360 days after TCRalphabeta/CD19-depleted stem cell transplant. The origin of this receptor is a male patient younger than 18 who had a stem cell transplant for acute lymphoblastic leukemia, so the T cells may come from the graft donor. The rearrangement joins TRBV20-1 to TRBJ2-3, with D unclear. This CDR3 is CSAREWAKPPLQYF. The CDR3 DNA sequence: TGCAGTGCTAGAGAGTGGGCGAAACCCCCCCTGCAGTATTTT.